The 7 T cell receptor beta chains given below trace back to one sample, sequenced in a study of OX40 agonist ivuxolimab in advanced cancers. Profiled with immunoSEQ multiplex PCR; TCRdb holds only in-frame clones, not every one. The sample lists approximately 81,000 clones, 85% to 90% seen once, with about 0.52% in the top ten. Sequencing was performed on CD4+ or CD8+ T cells sorted from blood, taken in a trial of the OX40 agonist ivuxolimab. The source of these receptors is an adult with an advanced solid tumor such as melanoma, head and neck, liver or kidney cancer.

The genes are TRBV6-5 and TRBJ1-2; possibly TRBD1 for D (6 bases). The V gene's germline CDR1 is MNHEY and CDR2 SVGAGI. There are 14 residues in the CDR3. The V end lost 2 bases, the J end lost 3 bases, and 10 bases lay between the germline ends. CDR3 residues: CASSYTGQYYGYTF. The CDR3, as DNA: TGTGCCAGCAGTTACACCGGACAGTACTATGGCTACACCTTC.

The V gene is TRBV9, the J gene TRBJ1-5; TRBD1 is a possible D gene (5 bases). This CDR3 comprises 14 residues. Trimming took 4 bases from V and 4 from J, leaving 12 bases between them. Germline V gene lookup returns CDR1 SGDLS and CDR2 YYNGEE. The CDR3 is CASSPPRGNQPQHF. The CDR3 DNA is TGTGCCAGCAGCCCCCCTCGGGGGAATCAGCCCCAGCATTTT. Full variable domain (outside the CDR3, taken from reference TRBV9 and TRBJ1-5): DSGVTQTPKHLITATGQRVTLRCSPRSGDLSVYWYQQSLDQGLQFLIQYYNGEERAKGNILERFSAQQFPDLHSELNLSSLELGDSALYFCASSPPRGNQPQHFGDGTRLSIL.

The V and J genes are TRBV27 and TRBJ2-7; D may be TRBD2 (5 bases). Per the germline V gene, CDR1 is MNHEY and CDR2 is SMNVEV (reference sequence). The CDR3 length is 12 residues. Trimming shortened V by 2 bases and J by 4 bases, and 6 bases separated the two germline ends. The CDR3 here is CASSLGGYEQYF. As DNA, the CDR3 is TGTGCCAGCAGTTTAGGAGGATACGAGCAGTACTTC.

V is TRBV15 and J is TRBJ1-5; D not resolved. The CDR3 contains 13 residues. Germline V gene lookup returns CDR1 LNHNV and CDR2 YYDKDF (reference sequence). V was shortened by 0 bases and J by 7 bases, with 7 bases between the two germline ends. The CDR3 here is CATSRDQGQPQHF. The CDR3 DNA sequence: TGTGCCACCAGCAGAGATCAAGGGCAGCCCCAGCATTTT.

V gene TRBV18 combines with J gene TRBJ2-1; D might be TRBD2 (7 bases). CDR1 is KGHSH, CDR2 LQKENI, per germline. V was clipped by 3 bases and J by 3 bases, with 21 bases between them. CDR3 length equals 18 residues. DNA of the CDR3: TGTGCCAGCTCACCGACTAGTGGGGGGGCCTTCTTCTACAATGAGCAGTTCTTC. This codes for CASSPTSGGAFFYNEQFF.

Regarding this clone: Likely a read error: the CDR3 ends without its conserved phenylalanine or tryptophan. The CDR3 sequence: CASSQGQGGFNSPLHL. As DNA, the CDR3 is TGCGCCAGCAGCCAAGGGCAGGGGGGATTTAATTCACCCCTCCACCTT. The chain joins TRBV4-3 to TRBJ1-6, with 7 bases aligning to TRBD1. In germline, CDR1 is LGHNA, CDR2 YSLEER. The CDR3 spans 16 residues. After removal of 1 base from V and 6 bases from J, the junction contained 6 bases not matched to a gene.

V usage is TRBV19 and J usage is TRBJ2-6; 9 nucleotides match TRBD1. J was trimmed by 0 bases and V by 6 bases; bases with no gene match: 3. The CDR3 extends over 16 amino acids. Germline CDR1 reads LNHDA; CDR2 reads SQIVND (reference sequence). In nucleotides, the CDR3 is TGTGCCAGTAGCCGGGACAGGGACTCTGGGGCCAACGTCCTGACTTTC. This sequence encodes CASSRDRDSGANVLTF. Drawing the rest from reference TRBV19 and TRBJ2-6, the complete variable domain is DGGITQSPKYLFRKEGQNVTLSCEQNLNHDAMYWYRQDPGQGLRLIYYSQIVNDFQKGDIAEGYSVSREKKESFPLTVTSAQKNPTAFYLCASSRDRDSGANVLTFGAGSRLTVL.